This T cell receptor beta chain was captured by sequencing in a study of early T cells in non-severe SARS-CoV-2 infection. Study-level points and caveats: Matching with VDJdb favored anti-spike CD8 responses (missing private and CD4 specificities).

Tagging with unique molecular identifiers was applied to individual cDNA molecules. TCRdb processed the 5' RACE reads anew with MiXCR; each CDR3 protein has one entry. This sample has about 66,000 distinct CDR3 sequences; less than 15% occur once, and the top ten carry about 8.5%. This clonotype was detected ten times or more. The antigen remains undetermined. This CDR3 region has 13 residues. Trimming cost V 5 bases and J 6 bases, with 14 bases left between them. Germline V gives CDR1 MNHEY, CDR2 SVGAGI. The source of this sequence is an adult who was a healthcare worker with PCR-confirmed SARS-CoV-2 infection or an uninfected control (not recorded which). This chain joins TRBV6-5 and TRBJ2-7; no reliable D call. The specimen was whole blood. CDR3 nucleotide sequence: TGTGCCAGCAGTCGAGATGTCCGGGTCGAGCAGTACTTC. Residues: CASSRDVRVEQYF.